This TCR beta chain stems from a study of vaccination effects on CD4 cells after COVID-19. Study context: Following the second dose by a median of 72 days, the post-vaccine samples were obtained.

V was clipped by 4 bases and J by 2 bases, with 18 bases between them. Germline-derived CDR1 and CDR2 are LGHNA and YNFKEQ. This CDR3 comprises 17 residues. TCRdb's table, derived via immunoSEQ multiplex PCR, lists solely in-frame clones and lacks some. The data hold approximately 26,000 clones, with around four fifths observed a single time. Turning to this clone: The antigen remains unidentified.

Prior to sequencing, the ViraFEST assay stimulated PBMC with viral peptide pools, which expanded the antigen-specific CD4+ T cells. Culturing for more than eight days preceded CD4+ T cell isolation. Vaccination of participants consisted of two doses of either the BNT162b2 or mRNA-1273 vaccine. Nucleocapsid antibodies were negative in the vaccine recipients, who had never had SARS-CoV-2 infection. The source of this sequence is a human donor who received a COVID-19 vaccine. Sequenced material: CD4+ T cells from PBMCs cultured with HCoV-NL63 spike peptides, taken after COVID-19 vaccination. The J gene is TRBJ1-3, the V gene TRBV4-2, with D possibly TRBD1 on 6 matching bases. In DNA form, the CDR3 reads TGTGCCAGCAGCCCCATACAGGGTTTCGGAGCTGGAAACACCATATATTTT. It specifies CASSPIQGFGAGNTIYF.